This entry lists 21 T cell receptor beta chains sequenced from one sample in a study of T-cell reconstitution after alpha-beta-depleted transplantation in children. Using unique molecular identifiers, the investigators prepared the TCRbeta library. MiXCR, applied by TCRdb to the PCR reads, yields one record per CDR3 protein. Among about 640,000 distinct CDR3 sequences listed, under 15% were seen once. Source: PBMCs, mostly from graft donor cells, taken 360 days after TCRalphabeta/CD19-depleted stem cell transplant. The receptors shown here come from a male patient aged 10-17 years who had a stem cell transplant for acute myeloid leukemia, so the T cells may come from the graft donor.

This clonotype has a handful of counts. This chain joins TRBV7-2 and TRBJ2-7; the match to TRBD1 covers 7 bases. The germline V gene has CDR1 SGHTA and CDR2 FQGNSA. The length of the CDR3 is 14 residues. V lost 3 bases, J lost 6 bases, and 8 bases stayed unmatched. CDR3 sequence: CASSFLRTGFEQYF. As DNA, the CDR3 is TGTGCCAGCAGCTTTCTGCGGACAGGCTTCGAGCAGTACTTC.

There are many counts of this clonotype. The chain carries TRBV12-3 or TRBV12-4 and TRBJ2-7; the D gene is possibly TRBD2 (5 bases). The CDR3 runs to 15 residues. V lost 1 base to trimming and J lost 1 base, with 11 bases between them. The CDR3 here is CASSLEYGNSYEQYF. The CDR3 DNA reads as TGTGCCAGCAGTTTAGAATACGGGAATTCCTACGAGCAGTACTTC.

The chain employs TRBV6-1 and TRBJ2-7, with D tentatively TRBD2 (6 bases). In germline, CDR1 is MNHNS, CDR2 SASEGT. The V end was cut by 5 bases, the J end by 1 base, with 24 bases between. There are 18 residues in the CDR3. The CDR3 region is CASSPLTGVSGLSYEQYF. The CDR3 nucleotides are TGTGCCAGCAGTCCACTTACGGGGGTTAGCGGCTTGTCCTACGAGCAGTACTTC.

Notes on this clonotype: Since no conserved phenylalanine or tryptophan closes the CDR3, a read error is the likely cause. This chain links TRBV5-8 with TRBJ2-1; tentative D call: TRBD2 (6 bases). Trimming stripped 4 bases from V and 0 bases from J, with 17 bases between. From germline, CDR1 is SGHTS and CDR2 YDEGEE. The CDR3 is 17 residues long. CDR3 amino acids: CASSHNSGPLSYNEQFS. Written as DNA, the CDR3 is TGTGCCAGCAGCCATAATAGCGGTCCTCTCTCCTACAATGAGCAGTTCTCC.

A word on this clonotype: With a much larger clone just one base away, this may be a read error. The rearrangement uses TRBV3-1 and TRBJ2-7; perhaps D is TRBD1 or TRBD2 (6 bases each). The germline V gene has CDR1 LGHDT and CDR2 YNNKEL (reference sequence). The CDR3 contains 19 residues. The CDR3 sequence: CASSQDLVRGGIRSYDQYF. The DNA for the CDR3 is TGTGCCAGCAGCCAAGATCTGGTCAGGGGAGGAATAAGGTCCTACGATCAGTACTTC.

This clonotype was detected many times. V gene TRBV29-1 combines with J gene TRBJ2-7; the D gene is possibly TRBD1 (5 bases). The CDR3 length is 13 residues. CDR1 and CDR2 (germline): SQVTM, ANQGSEA. V lost 1 base and J 4 bases, leaving 11 bases between the germline ends. The chain's CDR3 is CSVEVLRAYEQYF. The CDR3 coding sequence is TGCAGCGTTGAAGTCCTCAGGGCATACGAGCAGTACTTC.

In its sample, this clonotype was seen a few times. A read error may produce the germline difference seen at one junction end. This sequence joins TRBV28 and TRBJ2-4; D ambiguous. In germline, CDR1 is MDHEN, CDR2 SYDVKM. This CDR3 is 12 amino acids long. CDR3 loop: CASSLVSLPLDF. As DNA, the CDR3 is TGTGCCAGCAGTTTAGTATCGCTCCCCCTCGACTTC.

This clonotype was recorded at least ten times. This chain connects TRBV3-1 to TRBJ2-5; D unclear. Germline V gene data show CDR1 as LGHDT and CDR2 as YNNKEL (reference sequence). Deletions cut 3 bases from V and 1 base from J, with 12 bases between. There are 15 residues in the CDR3. CDR3 protein: CASSQTPGFQETQYF. CDR3 coding DNA: TGTGCCAGCAGCCAGACACCGGGTTTCCAAGAGACCCAGTACTTC.

This clonotype was picked up many times. The chain recombines TRBV14 with TRBJ2-5; maybe TRBD1 (5 bases). Germline V gene data show CDR1 as SGHDN and CDR2 as FVKESK. The V end lost 3 bases, the J end lost 1 base, and 12 bases lay between the germline ends. The CDR3 totals 15 residues. The CDR3 loop is CASSQARVPQETQYF. Here the CDR3 DNA reads TGTGCCAGCAGCCAGGCCAGGGTACCCCAAGAGACCCAGTACTTC.

There are a few counts of this clonotype. The CDR3 protein is CALTGSYYEQYF. Written as DNA, the CDR3 is TGTGCCTTGACAGGGAGCTACTACGAGCAGTACTTC. The genes are TRBV30 and TRBJ2-7; TRBD1 matches at 7 bases. Per the germline V gene, CDR1 is GTSNPN and CDR2 is SVGIG (reference sequence). CDR3 length equals 12 residues. The V gene end was trimmed by 7 bases and the J gene end by 3 bases; junction bases not matched to a gene: 6. Full variable domain (rest looked up from reference TRBV30 and TRBJ2-7): SQTIHQWPATLVQPVGSPLSLECTVEGTSNPNLYWYRQAAGRGLQLLFYSVGIGQISSEVPQNLSASRPQDRQFILSSKKLLLSDSGFYLCALTGSYYEQYFGPGTRLTVT.

This clonotype was counted at least ten times. The chain employs TRBV28 and TRBJ2-3, with D perhaps matching TRBD2 (6 bases). This CDR3 spans 16 amino acids. Trimming left V 4 bases short and J 2 bases short, with 16 bases between. The germline V gene encodes CDR1 MDHEN and CDR2 SYDVKM. The CDR3 loop is CASSSPGTEVTDTQYF. The CDR3 DNA reads TGTGCCAGCAGTTCCCCCGGGACTGAAGTCACAGATACGCAGTATTTT.

This clonotype was detected a few times. V gene TRBV14 combines with J gene TRBJ2-7; no firm D call. Deletions cut 0 bases from V and 6 bases from J, with 15 bases between. This CDR3 contains 15 residues. CDR1 SGHDN and CDR2 FVKESK come from the germline V gene. The CDR3 bases are TGTGCCAGCAGCCAAGAGGCGGCTTATTTGGGCGAGCAGTACTTC. Its protein is CASSQEAAYLGEQYF.

Only a few counts were recorded for this clonotype. The rearrangement joins TRBV5-1 to TRBJ2-5, with D possibly being TRBD2 (5 bases). CDR1 is SGHRS and CDR2 is YFSETQ in the germline V gene. This CDR3 has 15 amino acids. The V end was cut by 1 base, the J end by 5 bases, with 15 bases between. CDR3 coding DNA: TGCGCCAGCAGCTTGATGGCTAGCCTCGCGGAGACCCAGTACTTC. Amino acids: CASSLMASLAETQYF.

At least ten counts were recorded for this clonotype. J is TRBJ2-7 and V is TRBV28, with TRBD2 as a possible D gene (6 bases). Germline CDR1 and CDR2: MDHEN and SYDVKM. The CDR3 loop spans 12 amino acids. Trimming removed 6 bases from V and 2 bases from J, with 8 bases in between. In DNA form, the CDR3 reads TGTGCCAGCAGGACTAGGGCCTACGAGCAGTACTTC. Protein sequence: CASRTRAYEQYF.

The J gene is TRBJ1-1, the V gene TRBV18; D perhaps matches TRBD1 (5 bases). CDR1 and CDR2 from the germline V gene are KGHSH and LQKENI. V was shortened by 6 bases and J by 7 bases, with 21 bases between the two germline ends. The CDR3 is 15 residues long. CDR3 amino acids: CASSPREGAIGEAFF. The CDR3 coding sequence is TGTGCCAGCTCTCCTCGGGAAGGGGCAATCGGTGAAGCTTTCTTT.

This rearrangement joins TRBV28 to TRBJ2-1; D is undetermined. V lost 6 bases and J lost 4, with 16 bases in between. Germline loops: CDR1 MDHEN, CDR2 SYDVKM. This CDR3 has 15 residues. CDR3 bases: TGTGCCAGCAGAGACTTAGACGGTTCTTACAATGAGCAGTTCTTC. It translates to CASRDLDGSYNEQFF.

The chain joins TRBV7-2 to TRBJ2-3, with 13 bases fitting TRBD2. Per germline, CDR1 SGHTA and CDR2 FQGNSA. Unmatched junction bases numbered 4, after V lost 1 base and J lost 3 bases. CDR3 size: 17 residues. This CDR3 is CASSLGTSGSGTDTQYF. As DNA, the CDR3 is TGTGCCAGCAGCTTAGGGACTAGCGGGAGTGGTACAGATACGCAGTATTTT.

This clonotype was seen only a few times. The CDR3 nucleotides are TGTGCCAGCAGCGTAGTTGGGACAGTCCAAGAGACCCAGTACTTC. It translates to CASSVVGTVQETQYF. J is TRBJ2-5 and V is TRBV9; 7 bases are shared with TRBD1. V shed 0 bases, J shed 1 base, and the junction held 3 bases outside the gene matches. The germline CDR1 and CDR2 sequences are SGDLS and YYNGEE. The CDR3 has 15 residues.

This clonotype was recorded a few times. The rearrangement links TRBV10-3 to TRBJ1-1; D remains unclear. The germline gives CDR1 ENHRY, CDR2 SYGVKD. CDR3 length: 13 residues. Trimming left V 0 bases short and J 0 bases short, with 2 bases between. The CDR3 bases are TGTGCCATCAGTGAGTCCGTGAACACTGAAGCTTTCTTT. Protein product: CAISESVNTEAFF.

This clonotype came up a few times. This rearrangement joins TRBV9 to TRBJ2-2; a possible D gene is TRBD1 (6 bases). Germline loops: CDR1 SGDLS, CDR2 YYNGEE. The CDR3 length is 16 residues. Trimming left V 3 bases short and J 3 bases short, with 15 bases between. The CDR3 here is CASSDRQVGDTGELFF. Written as DNA, the CDR3 is TGTGCCAGCAGCGACAGACAGGTTGGGGACACCGGGGAGCTGTTTTTT.

The chain couples TRBV5-8 to TRBJ2-7; no definite D call. CDR3 length: 15 amino acids. CDR1 SGHTS and CDR2 YDEGEE come from the germline V gene. Trimming stripped 0 bases from V and 0 bases from J, with 10 bases between. For the CDR3, the DNA is TGTGCCAGCAGCTTGGCCGGGCGATTCTCCTACGAGCAGTACTTC. It is translated as CASSLAGRFSYEQYF.